This T cell receptor (beta chain) is drawn from a study of shared clonotypes between healthy human individuals. Broader study findings: The authors sampled blood alone, and tissue repertoires likely differ. Compared with clonotypes that all four donors shared, non-shared clonotypes had lower generation probabilities. Among donors, the sharing of clonotypes was expected to be influenced by sequencing depth.

Assay used: immunoSEQ multiplex PCR; TCRdb lists only in-frame clones, some missing. The profile shows around 2,000,000 clones, roughly 91% of them singletons. V was clipped by 1 base and J by 2 bases, with 6 bases between them. This CDR3 contains 13 residues. CDR1 SGHRS and CDR2 YFSETQ come from the germline V gene. As to this clone: What it binds is not known.

Positive CCR7 selection of CD45RO-negative cells yielded the naive CD8 cells, and terminally differentiated effector memory CD45RA+ cells were excluded. The rearrangement joins TRBV5-1 to TRBJ1-1; D gene ambiguous. The clonotype originates from a man between 18 and 29 years old in good health. Some clones in this sample may be carry-over from other donors' samples. Sequencing was done on a sample of naive CD8+ T cells from PBMCs. CDR3 amino acids: CASSLTTNTEAFF. The CDR3 DNA sequence: TGCGCCAGCAGCTTGACTACTAACACTGAAGCTTTCTTT.